A selection of T cell receptor beta chains follows, all from one sample in a study of shared clonotypes between healthy human individuals. Data came from immunoSEQ multiplex PCR; TCRdb stores just in-frame clones and leaves some out. The profile covers under 750,000 clones, with around 70% appearing a single time and less than 2% taken by the ten largest. The specimen sequenced was memory CD4+ T cells sorted from blood. Receptors originate from a woman aged 30 to 39 in good health. CDR3s include the opening cysteine and the closing phenylalanine or tryptophan. Each record gives: V gene, CDR3 protein.

V gene: TRBV7-9; CDR3 protein: CASSLASGANEKLFF
V gene: TRBV19; CDR3 protein: CASSMRGEVEKLFF
V gene: TRBV7-9; CDR3 protein: CASSLGRQGLLRNEQFF
V gene: TRBV29-1; CDR3 protein: CSVERDRTNEQFF
V gene: TRBV2; CDR3 protein: CASSGSTGASQPQHF
V gene: TRBV4-2; CDR3 protein: CASSQDIRGREETQYF
V gene: TRBV9; CDR3 protein: CASSAGGRGKLFF
V gene: TRBV28; CDR3 protein: CASSFTGTANEKLFF
V gene: TRBV19; CDR3 protein: CASSDTANYGYTF
V gene: TRBV7-8; CDR3 protein: CASSSGTGNQPQHF
V gene: TRBV5-1; CDR3 protein: CASRRTGQETQYF
V gene: TRBV5-1; CDR3 protein: CASSLATGYQETQYF
V gene: TRBV5-4; CDR3 protein: CASSTPGGPNEKLFF
V gene: TRBV7-2; CDR3 protein: CASSLRGGVVPEQFF
V gene: TRBV6-5; CDR3 protein: CASSESAFYTQYF
V gene: TRBV4-1; CDR3 protein: CASSSPGTTNNEQFF
V gene: TRBV28; CDR3 protein: CASSRQDQETQYF
V gene: TRBV28; CDR3 protein: CASREGWNTEAFF
V gene: TRBV29-1; CDR3 protein: CSVQQQNTEAFF
V gene: TRBV18; CDR3 protein: CASSASEDLQSRANVLTF
V gene: TRBV11-3; CDR3 protein: CASSLDNTEAFF
V gene: TRBV2; CDR3 protein: CASSATEDQPQHF
V gene: TRBV7-2; CDR3 protein: CASSLEAGEETQYF
V gene: TRBV7-7; CDR3 protein: CASSRTVNTGELFF
V gene: TRBV28; CDR3 protein: CASSLKRSEAFF
V gene: TRBV18; CDR3 protein: CASKAGRERDTQYF
V gene: TRBV11-2; CDR3 protein: CASSLDPPGLAGGGNIQYF
V gene: TRBV19; CDR3 protein: CASNSLGSGQPQHF
V gene: TRBV18; CDR3 protein: CASGPGQDSYEQYF
V gene: TRBV28; CDR3 protein: CASNTQLAKNIQYF
V gene: TRBV28; CDR3 protein: CASSLDSSATNEKLFF